Listed below are T cell receptor beta chains from one sample, sequenced in a study of T cell responses to AZD1222 COVID-19 vaccine. TCRdb's table, derived via immunoSEQ multiplex PCR, lists solely in-frame clones and lacks some. The sample yields over 120,000 clones, about nine tenths seen once. The sample consisted of peripheral blood, taken 28 days after the second AZD1222 dose. These receptors were collected from an adult who received the AZD1222 COVID-19 vaccine. Both conserved end residues are part of each CDR3. The D gene is left open where the match is weak. Size tells how often a clone was seen (once, few, many) or the class of an expanded clone, and some rows leave it out.

V gene	J gene	clone size	D gene	CDR3 protein	CDR3 DNA
TRBV2	TRBJ1-6	NA	NA	CASRADGSRNSPLHF	TGTGCCAGCAGGGCGGACGGGTCGAGGAATTCACCCCTCCACTTT
TRBV23-1	TRBJ1-1	NA	NA	CASRGDSWVKDTEAFF	TGCGCCAGCAGGGGAGACTCATGGGTAAAGGACACTGAAGCTTTCTTT
TRBV6-6	TRBJ2-5	NA	NA	CASSPTGQGETQYF	TGTGCCAGCAGCCCGACAGGCCAGGGAGAGACCCAGTACTTC
TRBV28	TRBJ1-2	NA	NA	CASSLGQGSGYTF	TGTGCCAGCAGTTTGGGGCAGGGGAGTGGCTACACCTTC
TRBV4-3	TRBJ2-2	once	NA	CASSLRAGGGYTGELFF	TGCGCCAGCAGCCTCCGCGCCGGCGGGGGCTACACCGGGGAGCTGTTTTTT
TRBV3-1/TRBV3-2	TRBJ2-7	NA	NA	CASNTRDGYEQYF	TGTGCCAGCAATACCCGGGACGGCTACGAGCAGTACTTC
TRBV5-6	TRBJ1-4	NA	NA	CASTLLATNEKLFF	TGTGCCAGCACCCTCCTCGCAACTAATGAAAAACTGTTTTTT
TRBV2	TRBJ1-4	NA	NA	CARGGSGEKLFF	TGTGCCAGGGGGGGGTCCGGGGAAAAACTGTTTTTT
TRBV10-3	TRBJ1-3	NA	NA	CAIRERQPGNTIYF	TGTGCCATCAGGGAACGACAACCTGGAAACACCATATATTTT
TRBV6-4	TRBJ2-2	NA	NA	CASSDANTGELFF	TGTGCCAGCAGTGACGCGAACACCGGGGAGCTGTTTTTT
TRBV12-3/TRBV12-4	TRBJ2-7	NA	NA	CASSAMTGYEQYF	TGTGCCAGCAGTGCAATGACAGGTTACGAGCAGTACTTC
TRBV11-2	TRBJ1-5	NA	NA	CASSLGLNQPQHF	TGTGCCAGCAGCTTAGGGTTAAATCAGCCCCAGCATTTT
TRBV19	TRBJ1-2	NA	NA	CASTPLGEGNYGYTF	TGTGCCAGTACCCCCCTGGGGGAGGGAAACTATGGCTACACCTTC
TRBV7-6	TRBJ2-3	NA	TRBD2	CASSLDTSGDSTDTQYF	TGTGCCAGCAGCTTAGATACTAGCGGGGATAGCACAGATACGCAGTATTTT
TRBV5-1	TRBJ2-1	NA	TRBD2	CASSLGPSGSDNEQFF	TGCGCCAGCAGCTTGGGACCTAGCGGGAGTGACAATGAGCAGTTCTTC
TRBV4-3	TRBJ2-3	NA	NA	CASRSYGVEDTQYF	TGCGCCAGCAGGTCTTACGGCGTGGAAGATACGCAGTATTTT
TRBV18	TRBJ1-1	NA	NA	CASSPGRTTGEAFF	TGTGCCAGCTCCCCGGGACGGACAACGGGCGAAGCTTTCTTT
TRBV4-3	TRBJ2-4	NA	NA	CASSQDSALAAKNIQYF	TGCGCCAGCAGCCAAGATTCGGCTCTCGCCGCCAAAAACATTCAGTACTTC
TRBV7-3	TRBJ2-5	NA	NA	CASSLLGQYQETQYF	TGTGCCAGCAGCTTACTTGGGCAGTACCAAGAGACCCAGTACTTC
TRBV10-1	TRBJ2-1	NA	TRBD2	CARSEESGGSSYNEQFF	TGCGCCAGGAGCGAGGAGAGCGGGGGCAGCTCCTACAATGAGCAGTTCTTC
TRBV24-1	TRBJ2-7	few	TRBD2	CATSEGASGNYEQYF	TGTGCCACCAGTGAGGGGGCTAGCGGGAACTACGAGCAGTACTTC
TRBV7-2	TRBJ2-4	NA	TRBD2	CASSPGLAGSNIQYF	TGTGCCAGCAGCCCCGGACTAGCGGGATCAAACATTCAGTACTTC
TRBV21-1	TRBJ2-7	once	NA	CASSKKEDRYRLEQYF	TGTGCCAGCAGCAAGAAAGAAGACAGATATCGCCTGGAGCAGTACTTC
TRBV5-8	TRBJ2-3	NA	NA	CASSLHQGTDTQYF	TGTGCCAGCAGCCTACATCAGGGGACAGATACGCAGTATTTT
TRBV5-4	TRBJ1-5	NA	NA	CASSLGGGSNQPQHF	TGTGCCAGCAGCTTGGGAGGAGGTAGCAATCAGCCCCAGCATTTT
TRBV30	TRBJ2-7	NA	TRBD2	CAWSVGRARYEQYF	TGTGCCTGGAGTGTCGGGAGGGCCAGGTACGAGCAGTACTTC
TRBV30	TRBJ1-4	NA	NA	CAWRVPGRFHEKLFF	TGTGCCTGGAGGGTTCCGGGACGGTTCCATGAAAAACTGTTTTTT